This T cell receptor (beta chain) came from a study of blood T cell repertoires in COVID-19. Study as a whole: The samples span acute and convalescent COVID-19 from the United States, Italy and Spain.

This clone showed up just a few times. Sequencing was performed with immunoSEQ multiplex PCR; in TCRdb, only in-frame clones are kept and a portion is missing. The sample consists of 160,000 or so clones, 79% of them appearing once. This CDR3 has 15 residues. The ends lost 7 bases at V and 8 bases at J; junction bases unmatched: 12. Germline V lookup: CDR1 LNHDA, CDR2 SQIVND (reference sequence). The rearrangement uses TRBV19 and TRBJ1-3, with TRBD1 matching 9 bases. Sequenced material: peripheral blood. The receptor's source is a woman aged 60-70 years with COVID-19, enrolled during active disease. CDR3 nucleotides: TGTGCCAGTACCCCTAGGACAGGGGCAACGGACACCATATATTTT. It encodes CASTPRTGATDTIYF.